The T cell receptor beta chain under discussion was sequenced for a study of radiation and T cells in renal cell carcinoma. Overall study results and limits: In blood, top tumor clones expanded by 2 weeks, shrinking by 4.

Time point reported: blood 4 weeks post-SBRT, at nephrectomy. The treatment is: 15 Gy SBRT to primary tumor, nephrectomy 4 weeks later. Remarks on this clone: Its antigen is undetermined.

Germline values: CDR1 SGHRS, CDR2 YFSETQ. There are 15 residues in the CDR3. The V and J ends lost 4 bases and 3 bases respectively, with 16 bases between them. Sequencing was performed with immunoSEQ multiplex PCR; in TCRdb, only in-frame clones are kept and a portion is missing. The table includes about 140,000 clones, 75% to 90% detected once. The sample here was blood, taken from a patient whose treatment included radiotherapy and nephrectomy. The chain is built from TRBV5-1 and TRBJ1-1, with D possibly being TRBD1 (5 bases). The source of this sequence is a woman aged 50 to 65 with renal cell carcinoma. CDR3 region: CASSVTWGFDTEAFF. The DNA of the CDR3 is TGCGCCAGCAGCGTGACATGGGGGTTTGACACTGAAGCTTTCTTT.